The source of this T cell receptor (beta chain) is a study of shared clonotypes between healthy human individuals. Study details: Donors had three CD4 naive, three CD4 memory, two CD8 naive and one CD8 memory plate apiece. Whole-study results and caveats: Naive CD4 clonotypes overlapped across a handful of donors at approximately 5.3%.

Method: immunoSEQ multiplex PCR; TCRdb's copy keeps in-frame clones and lacks some. The sample contains a few million clones, about 92% of which appear only once. For this clone: The antigen is undetermined.

Researchers partitioned CD4+ cells into CD45RA+ naive and CD45RA-negative memory subsets. This CDR3 is 17 amino acids long. V was clipped by 2 bases and J by 0 bases, with 14 bases between them. Germline CDR1 is WSHSY and CDR2 is SAAADI. Sequenced sample: naive CD4+ T cells sorted from blood. The subset here: CD45RA+ positively selected. This TCR was sampled from a man between 18 and 35 years old in good health. J is TRBJ1-3 and V is TRBV10-2; D is undetermined. CDR3 nucleotide sequence: TGCGCCAGCAGTGAGACCAGGAGTTTTTACTCTGGAAACACCATATATTTT. Its translation is CASSETRSFYSGNTIYF.